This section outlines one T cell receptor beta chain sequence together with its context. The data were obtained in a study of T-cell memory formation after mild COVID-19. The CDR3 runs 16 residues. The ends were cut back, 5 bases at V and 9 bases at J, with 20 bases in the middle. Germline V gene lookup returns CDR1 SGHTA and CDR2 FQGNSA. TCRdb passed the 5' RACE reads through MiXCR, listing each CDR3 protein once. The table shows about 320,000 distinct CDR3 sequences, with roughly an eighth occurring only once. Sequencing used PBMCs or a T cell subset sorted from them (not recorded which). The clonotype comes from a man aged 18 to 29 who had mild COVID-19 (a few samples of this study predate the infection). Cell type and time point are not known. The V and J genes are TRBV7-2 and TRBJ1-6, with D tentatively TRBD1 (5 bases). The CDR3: CASSPQGWGSGSPLHF. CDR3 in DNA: TGTGCCAGCAGCCCTCAGGGTTGGGGGTCCGGTTCACCCCTCCACTTT. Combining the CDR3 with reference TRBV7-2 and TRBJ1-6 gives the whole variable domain GAGVSQSPSNKVTEKGKDVELRCDPISGHTALYWYRQSLGQGLEFLIYFQGNSAPDKSGLPSDRFSAERTGGSVSTLTIQRTQQEDSAVYLCASSPQGWGSGSPLHFGNGTRLTVT.